These 13 T cell receptor beta chains came from one sample sequenced in a study of early T cells in non-severe SARS-CoV-2 infection. TCRdb passed the 5' RACE reads through MiXCR, listing each CDR3 protein once. This table has about 130,000 distinct CDR3 sequences, 15% appearing once. The source material was whole blood. The receptors were sampled from an adult who was a healthcare worker with PCR-confirmed SARS-CoV-2 infection or an uninfected control (not recorded which).

The chain couples TRBV29-1 to TRBJ2-2; possibly TRBD1 or TRBD2 for D (6 bases each). The ends were cut back, 7 bases at V and 5 bases at J, with 17 bases in the middle. CDR3 length: 14 amino acids. Germline CDR1 is SQVTM and CDR2 is ANQGSEA. CDR3 sequence reads: CSARTGAGTGELFF. CDR3 sequence (DNA): TGCAGCGCACGGACGGGGGCAGGGACCGGGGAGCTGTTTTTT.

CDR3: CASSPSSGGTFSYNEQFF. In DNA form, the CDR3 reads TGCGCCAGCAGCCCGAGTAGCGGGGGAACCTTCTCCTACAATGAGCAGTTCTTC. The chain recombines TRBV5-1 with TRBJ2-1, with 9 bases that match TRBD2. Trimming cost V 4 bases and J 0 bases; bases outside gene matches: 11. Germline CDR1 SGHRS, CDR2 YFSETQ. This CDR3 is built from 18 residues.

This clonotype appeared a few times. The rearrangement joins TRBV5-5 to TRBJ1-2; 9 bases are shared with TRBD1. With V trimmed by 2 bases and J by 0 bases, 5 bases remained unmatched. In germline, CDR1 is SGHKS, CDR2 YYEKEE (reference sequence). The CDR3 consists of 16 residues. CDR3 sequence: CASSFTGTGTNYGYTF. The CDR3 bases are TGTGCCAGCAGCTTTACCGGGACAGGGACTAACTATGGCTACACCTTC.

V gene TRBV10-3 combines with J gene TRBJ2-3; 7 bases line up with TRBD2. The CDR3 is 14 amino acids. CDR1 is ENHRY and CDR2 is SYGVKD in the germline V gene. The ends lost 6 bases at V and 2 bases at J; junction bases unmatched: 5. Written as DNA, the CDR3 is TGTGCCATCAGAGACCGGGACTACACAGATACGCAGTATTTT. Translating it yields CAIRDRDYTDTQYF.

This clonotype was counted between two and nine times. The chain recombines TRBV6-6 with TRBJ1-1; D may be TRBD1 (6 bases). The ends were cut back, 5 bases at V and 5 bases at J, with 15 bases in the middle. CDR3 size: 14 residues. The V gene's germline CDR1 is MNHNY and CDR2 SVGAGI (reference sequence). The CDR3 sequence is CASSRTGMGTEAFF. The CDR3 coding sequence is TGTGCCAGCAGTAGAACAGGGATGGGGACTGAAGCTTTCTTT.

This chain connects TRBV2 to TRBJ2-7; a possible D gene is TRBD2 (5 bases). Germline V gene sequence: CDR1 SNHLY, CDR2 FYNNEI. V was clipped by 2 bases and J by 4 bases, with 12 bases between them. This CDR3 region has 14 residues. CDR3 amino acids: CASSERRTGYEQYF. CDR3 in DNA: TGTGCCAGCAGTGAAAGGAGGACGGGTTACGAGCAGTACTTC.

The V call is TRBV10-3, the J call TRBJ2-7, with TRBD1 matching 7 bases. V shed 5 bases and J 0 bases; nucleotides not matched to a gene: 4. This CDR3 contains 14 residues. Germline V gives CDR1 ENHRY, CDR2 SYGVKD. CDR3 loop: CAISPGQSSYEQYF. The CDR3, as DNA: TGTGCCATCAGTCCGGGACAGAGCTCCTACGAGCAGTACTTC.

This clonotype has a handful of counts. The chain carries TRBV24-1 and TRBJ2-1; possible D gene TRBD1, 5 bases. The length of the CDR3 is 14 residues. Germline V gene data show CDR1 as KGHDR and CDR2 as SFDVKD. Trimming removed 3 bases from V and 7 bases from J, with 12 bases in between. CDR3 residues: CATSDPKQENEQFF. In nucleotides, the CDR3 is TGTGCCACCAGTGATCCAAAACAGGAAAATGAGCAGTTCTTC.

The chain employs TRBV2 and TRBJ2-4, with D perhaps TRBD2 (6 bases). Trimming took off 4 bases at V and 11 bases at J, with 18 bases between the two ends. The CDR3 spans 14 residues. Germline CDR1 and CDR2: SNHLY and FYNNEI. Here the CDR3 DNA reads TGTGCCAGCAGTGTATTTCGGAGGGATGGGCTTCAGTACTTC. Residues: CASSVFRRDGLQYF. Variable domain in full (rest from reference TRBV2 and TRBJ2-4): EPEVTQTPSHQVTQMGQEVILRCVPISNHLYFYWYRQILGQKVEFLVSFYNNEISEKSEIFDDQFSVERPDGSNFTLKIRSTKLEDSAMYFCASSVFRRDGLQYFGAGTRLSVL.

V is TRBV3-1 and J is TRBJ1-1; TRBD1 is a possible D gene (5 bases). There are 15 residues in the CDR3. The V and J ends lost 4 bases and 0 bases respectively, with 12 bases between them. Germline CDR1 reads LGHDT; CDR2 reads YNNKEL (reference sequence). As DNA, the CDR3 is TGTGCCAGCAGCCGGATCGACAGTCTGAACACTGAAGCTTTCTTT. It translates to CASSRIDSLNTEAFF.

The chain links TRBV30 to TRBJ2-3; D tentatively fits TRBD1 or TRBD2 (6 bases each). V lost 3 bases, J lost 6 bases, and 10 bases lay in between. This CDR3 contains 12 residues. The germline gives CDR1 GTSNPN, CDR2 SVGIG (reference sequence). CDR3 bases: TGTGCCTGGAGCCGGGGGCGGGATACGCAGTATTTT. It codes for CAWSRGRDTQYF. Looking up the rest from reference TRBV30 and TRBJ2-3 gives the full variable domain: SQTIHQWPATLVQPVGSPLSLECTVEGTSNPNLYWYRQAAGRGLQLLFYSVGIGQISSEVPQNLSASRPQDRQFILSSKKLLLSDSGFYLCAWSRGRDTQYFGPGTRLTVL.

The V call is TRBV12-3 or TRBV12-4, the J call TRBJ2-7, with TRBD1 as a possible D gene (6 bases). This CDR3 region has 13 residues. Deletions cut 3 bases from V and 1 base from J, with 7 bases between. The CDR3 sequence: CASSLQGSYEQYF. CDR3 DNA: TGTGCCAGCAGTTTGCAGGGGTCCTACGAGCAGTACTTC.

The chain recombines TRBV10-3 with TRBJ2-5; 7 positions agree with TRBD2. Germline V gives CDR1 ENHRY, CDR2 SYGVKD. V was clipped by 5 bases and J by 5 bases; unmatched bases: 8. The CDR3 is made up of 14 amino acids. The CDR3 bases are TGTGCCATCAGTCCAGCGGGGTTGGGTGAGACCCAGTACTTC. It codes for CAISPAGLGETQYF.